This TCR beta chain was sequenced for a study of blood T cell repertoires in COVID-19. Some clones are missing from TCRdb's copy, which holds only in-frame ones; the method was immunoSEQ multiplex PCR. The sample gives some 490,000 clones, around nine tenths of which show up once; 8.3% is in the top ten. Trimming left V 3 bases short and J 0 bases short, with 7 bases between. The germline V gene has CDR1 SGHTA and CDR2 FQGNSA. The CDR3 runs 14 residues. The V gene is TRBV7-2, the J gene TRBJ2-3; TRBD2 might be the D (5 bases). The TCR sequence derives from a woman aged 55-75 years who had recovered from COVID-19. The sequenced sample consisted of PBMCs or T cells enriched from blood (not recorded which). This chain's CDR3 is CASSLRTSTDTQYF. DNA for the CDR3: TGTGCCAGCAGCTTGAGGACTAGCACAGATACGCAGTATTTT.